This passage covers 30 T cell receptor beta chains from one sample sequenced in a study of CD8+ T cells in alopecia areata (dated by TCRdb to the late 2010s). Library construction relied on the immunoSEQ multiplex PCR assay. For TCR sequencing, RNA was extracted from every sample and reverse transcribed into cDNA to serve as template. TCRdb provides this immuneACCESS table in a form limited to in-frame rearrangements. Some clones are lacking; in checked studies, under half of them reflect an unresolved V gene, and why the rest are absent is not known. For this sample the table gives roughly 250,000 clones, of which under 70% were detected only once. Together, the top ten hold around 1.2% of the sample. The time point tag for this specimen amounts to: baseline before oral tofacitinib. This specimen consisted of CD4+ T cells sorted from blood, obtained at week 0. The receptors here all came from a human donor with alopecia areata.

This clone was seen only once. The V and J genes are TRBV7-2 and TRBJ1-6; D is ambiguous. Trimming cost V 2 bases and J 8 bases, with 13 bases left between them. The germline V gene encodes CDR1 SGHTA and CDR2 FQGNSA. The CDR3 covers 15 residues. The CDR3 protein is CASSLLGEDYSPLHF. CDR3 DNA: TGTGCCAGCAGCTTATTAGGCGAGGACTATTCACCCCTCCACTTT.

This rearrangement joins TRBV29-1 to TRBJ2-3, with a possible D match to TRBD2 (7 bases). This CDR3 is 12 amino acids long. The germline V and J ends were trimmed by 7 bases and 6 bases, with 14 bases remaining between them. The germline V gene encodes CDR1 SQVTM and CDR2 ANQGSEA. DNA for the CDR3: TGCAGCGCGACGGGAGGACAGGATACGCAGTATTTT. Amino acid sequence: CSATGGQDTQYF.

The chain couples TRBV2 to TRBJ2-5; D ambiguous. This CDR3 is built from 14 residues. V was pared by 1 base and J by 5 bases, with 11 bases between. Germline V gene data show CDR1 as SNHLY and CDR2 as FYNNEI. CDR3: CASSEGQVGETQYF. Written as DNA, the CDR3 is TGTGCCAGCAGTGAAGGTCAGGTCGGCGAGACCCAGTACTTC.

This chain uses TRBV5-1 with TRBJ2-7, with a possible D match to TRBD1 (6 bases). The CDR3 has 15 amino acids. Germline-derived CDR1 and CDR2 are SGHRS and YFSETQ. Trimming cost V 7 bases and J 3 bases, with 20 bases left between them. CDR3 protein: CASSPGTLKNYEQYF. In DNA form, the CDR3 reads TGCGCCAGCTCTCCTGGGACACTAAAAAACTACGAGCAGTACTTC.

The chain is built from TRBV7-9 and TRBJ2-1; either TRBD1 or TRBD2 may fit D (6 bases each). Germline CDR1 and CDR2: SEHNR and FQNEAQ (reference sequence). The V gene lost 5 bases and the J gene lost 1 base, with 18 bases spanning the gap. This CDR3 has 17 amino acids. Here the CDR3 DNA reads TGTGCCAGCAGCCCTCCTTGGGGGGCGAGTTCCTACAATGAGCAGTTCTTC. As protein: CASSPPWGASSYNEQFF.

The chain has TRBV7-8 and TRBJ2-3; D call uncertain. Trimming took off 2 bases at V and 6 bases at J, with 12 bases between the two ends. The CDR3 has 14 amino acids. Germline CDR1 and CDR2: SGHVS and FQNEAQ. The CDR3 coding sequence is TGTGCCAGCAGCTTATTCGGCCCCACGGATACGCAGTATTTT. Amino acid sequence: CASSLFGPTDTQYF.

This sequence joins TRBV10-3 and TRBJ2-1, with TRBD2 matching 15 bases. The CDR3 loop spans 16 amino acids. Germline values: CDR1 ENHRY, CDR2 SYGVKD. V lost 6 bases and J lost 7; bases outside the gene matches: 7. This CDR3 is CAIRRTSGGAGNEQFF. The CDR3 coding sequence is TGTGCCATCAGAAGGACTAGCGGGGGGGCCGGTAATGAGCAGTTCTTC.

This clone has a single count. This chain links TRBV30 with TRBJ1-6, with D possibly being TRBD1 (5 bases). Between the trimmed V and J ends, which lost 5 bases and 10 bases, there was a span of 12 bases. The CDR3 is 12 residues long. Germline CDR1 and CDR2: GTSNPN and SVGIG (reference sequence). CDR3 sequence: CAWGQGGSPLHF. For the CDR3, the DNA is TGTGCCTGGGGGCAGGGTGGATCACCCCTCCACTTT.

In its sample, this clone was seen a few times. The genes are TRBV19 and TRBJ2-2; D uncertain. Per germline, CDR1 LNHDA and CDR2 SQIVND (reference sequence). Trimming removed 5 bases at V and 0 bases at J, with 7 bases between. The CDR3 is 14 residues long. CDR3 coding DNA: TGTGCCAGTAGTCCACGTCCGAACACCGGGGAGCTGTTTTTT. Translation gives CASSPRPNTGELFF.

This sequence joins TRBV18 and TRBJ1-1, with 7 bases that match TRBD1. The V segment lost 4 bases and the J segment 3 bases; nucleotides outside the gene matches: 11. CDR3 length: 16 residues. The germline V gene encodes CDR1 KGHSH and CDR2 LQKENI. CDR3 in amino acids: CASSLLQGSGDTEAFF. CDR3 nucleotides: TGTGCCAGCTCACTCTTACAGGGGAGTGGGGACACTGAAGCTTTCTTT. The entire variable domain, with the rest obtained from reference TRBV18 and TRBJ1-1, is as follows: NAGVMQNPRHLVRRRGQEARLRCSPMKGHSHVYWYRQLPEEGLKFMVYLQKENIIDESGMPKERFSAEFPKEGPSILRIQQVVRGDSAAYFCASSLLQGSGDTEAFFGQGTRLTVV.

This clone was counted only a few times. The CDR3: CASSLAAGRTEAFF. CDR3 in DNA: TGCGCCAGCAGCTTGGCCGCAGGGCGGACTGAAGCTTTCTTT. This rearrangement joins TRBV5-1 to TRBJ1-1, with TRBD1 as a possible D gene (5 bases). CDR1 and CDR2 from the germline V gene are SGHRS and YFSETQ. Trimming cost V 0 bases and J 5 bases, with 11 bases left between them. The CDR3 has 14 residues.

The V call is TRBV4-1, the J call TRBJ2-3, with D unclear. Trimming stripped 2 bases from V and 2 bases from J, with 5 bases between. Germline CDR1 is MGHRA and CDR2 is YSYEKL. The CDR3 sequence is 13 residues long. CDR3 region: CASSQPATDTQYF. In DNA, the CDR3 is TGCGCCAGCAGCCAACCGGCCACAGATACGCAGTATTTT.

The chain has TRBV5-4 and TRBJ2-1; no clear D. Between the trimmed V and J ends, which lost 4 bases and 6 bases, there was a span of 17 bases. The CDR3 contains 15 residues. Germline V gene sequence: CDR1 SGHNT, CDR2 YYREEE (reference sequence). The CDR3 reads CASSPDLGRRNEQFF. The CDR3, as DNA: TGTGCCAGCAGCCCCGATCTCGGACGGCGCAATGAGCAGTTCTTC.

This clone was counted a few times. The CDR3 DNA follows: TGCAGCGTTCGGGAGGGGCCATACGAGCAGTACTTC. Protein sequence: CSVREGPYEQYF. V and J are TRBV29-1 and TRBJ2-7; 8 nucleotides align to TRBD2. CDR3 size: 12 residues. V lost 5 bases to trimming and J lost 4 bases; unmatched junction nucleotides: 4. Germline CDR1 reads SQVTM; CDR2 reads ANQGSEA.

This clone was detected only a few times. V is TRBV7-8 and J is TRBJ2-6, with D tentatively TRBD1 (6 bases). V lost 5 bases and J 1 base, leaving 6 bases between the germline ends. Looked up from germline, CDR1 is SGHVS and CDR2 is FQNEAQ. CDR3 length: 14 amino acids. CDR3 nucleotides: TGTGCCAGCAGCGGACAGTCTGGGGCCAACGTCCTGACTTTC. This sequence encodes CASSGQSGANVLTF.

The chain has TRBV29-1 and TRBJ1-1, with D maybe TRBD1 (5 bases). Trimming removed 5 bases at V and 0 bases at J, with 7 bases between. The CDR3 is made up of 12 amino acids. CDR1 is SQVTM, CDR2 ANQGSEA, per germline. Here the CDR3 DNA reads TGCAGCGTTCGGGGCTTGAACACTGAAGCTTTCTTT. Amino acid sequence: CSVRGLNTEAFF. The complete variable domain, with remaining parts taken from reference TRBV29-1 and TRBJ1-1, reads SAVISQKPSRDICQRGTSLTIQCQVDSQVTMMFWYRQQPGQSLTLIATANQGSEATYESGFVIDKFPISRPNLTFSTLTVSNMSPEDSSIYLCSVRGLNTEAFFGQGTRLTVV.

In the case of this clone: Other nucleotide sequences from this sample produce the same CDR3. The chain combines TRBV30 with TRBJ1-5; perhaps TRBD1 as D (6 bases). Germline values: CDR1 GTSNPN, CDR2 SVGIG (reference sequence). Between the trimmed V and J ends, which lost 0 bases and 7 bases, there was a span of 10 bases. CDR3 length: 13 amino acids. The DNA for the CDR3 is TGTGCCTGGAGTGTACAGGGCGGCCAGCCCCAGCATTTT. Translating gives CAWSVQGGQPQHF.

The chain is built from TRBV29-1 and TRBJ2-3, with D perhaps TRBD1 or TRBD2 (6 bases each). The CDR3 length is 17 residues. The germline CDR1 and CDR2 sequences are SQVTM and ANQGSEA. Trimming removed 3 bases from V and 1 base from J, with 20 bases in between. The CDR3 spells CSVDQGLLGGRTDTQYF. The CDR3 DNA sequence: TGCAGCGTTGACCAGGGGCTTCTCGGGGGTCGCACAGATACGCAGTATTTT.

This clone has a single count. The V gene is TRBV30, the J gene TRBJ2-5; weak D call: TRBD2 (6 bases). Trimming stripped 0 bases from V and 5 bases from J, with 10 bases between. The CDR3 covers 13 residues. Germline V gene sequence: CDR1 GTSNPN, CDR2 SVGIG (reference sequence). The CDR3 spells CAWSVRSGETQYF. The CDR3 region has the DNA TGTGCCTGGAGTGTAAGGAGCGGGGAGACCCAGTACTTC.

This clone appeared a single time. The V call is TRBV30, the J call TRBJ2-2; 7 nucleotides agree with TRBD1. After removal of 4 bases from V and 4 bases from J, the junction contained 6 bases not matched to a gene. This CDR3 contains 14 residues. In germline, CDR1 is GTSNPN, CDR2 SVGIG (reference sequence). DNA for the CDR3: TGTGCCTGGAATCTACAGGGGAGCACCGGGGAGCTGTTTTTT. This translates into CAWNLQGSTGELFF.

This rearrangement joins TRBV29-1 to TRBJ2-7; TRBD2 might be the D (6 bases). The CDR3 runs to 12 residues. The V end was cut by 4 bases, the J end by 2 bases, with 9 bases between. Germline-derived CDR1 and CDR2 are SQVTM and ANQGSEA. The CDR3 nucleotides are TGCAGCGTTGTCTGGGGGGCCTACGAGCAGTACTTC. It specifies CSVVWGAYEQYF.

DNA of the CDR3: TGTGCCAGCAGCGTCGAAGGACAGGGAATAAGCGGCTACACCTTC. Translated: CASSVEGQGISGYTF. This chain links TRBV9 with TRBJ1-2; TRBD1 aligns across 8 bases. Germline lookup yields CDR1 SGDLS and CDR2 YYNGEE. The CDR3 sequence is 15 residues long. The V and J ends lost 2 bases and 8 bases, in that order; junction bases with no gene match: 11.

This chain joins TRBV2 and TRBJ2-7, with TRBD1 matching 10 bases. The junction had 8 bases not matched to a gene; V was cut back by 7 bases and J by 8 bases. The CDR3 extends over 13 amino acids. CDR1 is SNHLY, CDR2 FYNNEI, per germline. CDR3 sequence (DNA): TGTGCCAGCAAGACAGGGGGCCTTACGAAGCAGTACTTC. As protein: CASKTGGLTKQYF. Drawing the rest from reference TRBV2 and TRBJ2-7, the complete variable domain is EPEVTQTPSHQVTQMGQEVILRCVPISNHLYFYWYRQILGQKVEFLVSFYNNEISEKSEIFDDQFSVERPDGSNFTLKIRSTKLEDSAMYFCASKTGGLTKQYFGPGTRLTVT.

CDR3 nucleotide sequence: TGCAGCGTCGCAGGGGGCGCAGGTACAGATACGCAGTATTTT. Translated: CSVAGGAGTDTQYF. The chain links TRBV29-1 to TRBJ2-3; 8 bases align to TRBD1. CDR3 length equals 14 residues. The germline CDR1 and CDR2 sequences are SQVTM and ANQGSEA. J lost 3 bases, V lost 6 bases, and 8 bases had no gene match.

The rearrangement joins TRBV5-1 to TRBJ2-5; TRBD1 agrees at 10 bases. Germline V gives CDR1 SGHRS, CDR2 YFSETQ. J was trimmed by 1 base and V by 1 base; bases with no gene match: 4. The CDR3 is 16 amino acids. The CDR3 spells CASSLLGTGVQETQYF. CDR3 coding DNA: TGCGCCAGCAGCTTGCTCGGGACAGGGGTCCAAGAGACCCAGTACTTC.

The chain couples TRBV30 to TRBJ2-1; D is unclear. Per germline, CDR1 GTSNPN and CDR2 SVGIG (reference sequence). The CDR3 runs to 14 residues. Between the trimmed V and J ends, which lost 3 bases and 4 bases, there was a span of 13 bases. The CDR3 spells CAWSGRSRYNEQFF. The CDR3 DNA follows: TGTGCCTGGAGCGGCCGTAGCCGATACAATGAGCAGTTCTTC.

This clone occurred a few times. The chain uses TRBV2 and TRBJ1-2, with D maybe TRBD1 (5 bases). The CDR3 has 14 residues. The ends were cut back, 4 bases at V and 4 bases at J, with 13 bases in the middle. Germline V gene sequence: CDR1 SNHLY, CDR2 FYNNEI. The CDR3 loop is CASSGGQPPYGYTF. CDR3 bases: TGTGCCAGCAGTGGGGGCCAGCCGCCCTATGGCTACACCTTC.

The chain joins TRBV5-1 to TRBJ2-1, with 13 nucleotides matching TRBD2. Germline CDR1 is SGHRS and CDR2 is YFSETQ. This CDR3 has 16 residues. Losses at the gene ends were 2 bases for V and 6 bases for J; bases not matched to a gene: 5. The CDR3 region has the DNA TGCGCCAGCAGCTTAACGGGACTAGCGGGGTCCAATGAGCAGTTCTTC. Amino acid sequence: CASSLTGLAGSNEQFF.

V is TRBV29-1 and J is TRBJ2-5, with D possibly being TRBD2 (6 bases). Trimming pared 3 bases from V and 4 bases from J, leaving 12 bases between. The CDR3 loop spans 13 amino acids. Germline CDR1 reads SQVTM; CDR2 reads ANQGSEA. The CDR3 protein is CSVEKTRGETQYF. The CDR3 DNA reads as TGCAGCGTTGAGAAGACTAGGGGAGAGACCCAGTACTTC. The full variable domain, its missing parts supplied by reference TRBV29-1 and TRBJ2-5, is SAVISQKPSRDICQRGTSLTIQCQVDSQVTMMFWYRQQPGQSLTLIATANQGSEATYESGFVIDKFPISRPNLTFSTLTVSNMSPEDSSIYLCSVEKTRGETQYFGPGTRLLVL.

This clone was seen a few times. V is TRBV9 and J is TRBJ2-1, with 7 nucleotides matching TRBD2. The CDR3 is 16 amino acids. CDR1 is SGDLS, CDR2 YYNGEE, per germline. V lost 3 bases and J lost 10; bases outside the gene matches: 16. This CDR3 is CASSAQDRPGGMEQFF. CDR3 nucleotides: TGTGCCAGCAGCGCCCAGGACCGCCCGGGAGGAATGGAGCAGTTCTTC.